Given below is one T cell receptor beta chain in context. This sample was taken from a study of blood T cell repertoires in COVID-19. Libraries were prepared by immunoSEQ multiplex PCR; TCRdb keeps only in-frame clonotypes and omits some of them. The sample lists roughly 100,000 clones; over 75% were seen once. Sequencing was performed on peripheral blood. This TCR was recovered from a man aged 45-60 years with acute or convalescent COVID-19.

The CDR3 here is CASSRDRINSPLHF. The CDR3, as DNA: TGTGCCAGCAGCCGGGACAGGATTAATTCACCCCTCCACTTT. The chain links TRBV14 to TRBJ1-6, with 8 nucleotides matching TRBD1. This CDR3 contains 14 residues. Germline V gene lookup returns CDR1 SGHDN and CDR2 FVKESK. The V and J ends lost 4 bases and 6 bases, in that order; junction bases with no gene match: 2.